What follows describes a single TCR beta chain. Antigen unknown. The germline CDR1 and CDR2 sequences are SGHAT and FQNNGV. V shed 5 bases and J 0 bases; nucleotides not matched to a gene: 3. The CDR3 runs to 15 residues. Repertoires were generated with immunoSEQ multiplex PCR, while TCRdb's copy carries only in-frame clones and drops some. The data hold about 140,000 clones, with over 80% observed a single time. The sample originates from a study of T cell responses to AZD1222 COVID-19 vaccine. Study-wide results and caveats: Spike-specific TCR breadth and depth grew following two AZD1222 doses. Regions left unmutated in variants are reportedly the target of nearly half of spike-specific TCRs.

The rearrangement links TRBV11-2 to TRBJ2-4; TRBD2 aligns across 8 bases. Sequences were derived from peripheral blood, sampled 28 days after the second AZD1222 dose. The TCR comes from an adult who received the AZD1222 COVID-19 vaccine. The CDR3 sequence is CASSDLAGAKNIQYF. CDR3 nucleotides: TGTGCCAGCAGCGACCTAGCGGGAGCCAAAAACATTCAGTACTTC.